What follows are 7 T cell receptor beta chains derived from one specimen sequenced in a study of blood T cell repertoires in COVID-19. Profiled with immunoSEQ multiplex PCR; TCRdb holds only in-frame clones, not every one. The sample holds 350,000 to 400,000 clones, over 75% seen once. What was sequenced was PBMCs or T cells enriched from blood (not recorded which). The receptors derive from a man in his forties or fifties in a cohort exposed to, infected with or recovered from COVID-19 (not recorded which).

The CDR3 nucleotides are TGTGCCAGTACCTGGGACAGGGGATCTGGAAACACCATATATTTT. Encoded protein: CASTWDRGSGNTIYF. The chain uses TRBV19 and TRBJ1-3; the match to TRBD1 covers 10 bases. Germline CDR1 and CDR2: LNHDA and SQIVND (reference sequence). The junction had 4 bases not matched to a gene; V was cut back by 7 bases and J by 1 base. This CDR3 is built from 15 residues.

This rearrangement joins TRBV3-1 (or the pseudogene TRBV3-2) to TRBJ2-7; TRBD2 matches 8 bases. Germline V gene sequence: CDR1 LGHDT, CDR2 YNNKEL (reference sequence). With V trimmed by 2 bases and J by 3 bases, 6 bases remained unmatched. This CDR3 is 15 amino acids long. Here the CDR3 reads CASSQPLAANYEQYF. DNA for the CDR3: TGTGCCAGCAGCCAACCACTAGCGGCGAACTACGAGCAGTACTTC.

This CDR3 is CASVRDRVNTEAFF. The CDR3 nucleotides read TGTGCCAGTGTCCGGGACAGAGTGAACACTGAAGCTTTCTTT. The genes are TRBV19 and TRBJ1-1; TRBD1 matches 7 bases. The CDR3 is 14 amino acids. V lost 8 bases and J lost 0; bases outside the gene matches: 6. Germline CDR1 reads LNHDA; CDR2 reads SQIVND (reference sequence).

This clone is a singleton in its sample. The V call is TRBV6-2 or TRBV6-3, the J call TRBJ1-4, with D perhaps matching TRBD1 (5 bases). Trimming took 5 bases from V and 0 from J, leaving 13 bases between them. The germline V gene has CDR1 MNHEY and CDR2 SVGEGT. The CDR3 consists of 16 residues. The CDR3 region is CASSGGTDATNEKLFF. The CDR3 DNA sequence: TGTGCCAGCAGTGGGGGGACGGACGCAACTAATGAAAAACTGTTTTTT.

The chain combines TRBV6-1 with TRBJ1-5; D is ambiguous. V was trimmed by 3 bases and J by 6 bases, leaving 9 bases between them. CDR3 size: 13 residues. Germline values: CDR1 MNHNS, CDR2 SASEGT. The CDR3 loop is CASSEERGQPQHF. The CDR3 DNA follows: TGTGCCAGCAGTGAGGAGCGAGGTCAGCCCCAGCATTTT.

CDR3 protein: CAWRFGVGEKLFF. CDR3 nucleotides: TGTGCCTGGAGGTTCGGGGTTGGAGAAAAACTGTTTTTT. This chain uses TRBV30 with TRBJ1-4; D not certain. Germline V gives CDR1 GTSNPN, CDR2 SVGIG (reference sequence). The CDR3 has 13 amino acids. V lost 3 bases and J lost 8, with 13 bases in between.

The chain combines TRBV27 with TRBJ1-5; possibly TRBD1 for D (6 bases). The CDR3 is 13 amino acids. In germline, CDR1 is MNHEY, CDR2 SMNVEV (reference sequence). Trimming took 1 base from V and 11 from J, leaving 12 bases between them. CDR3 region: CASSLWTVSAQHF. The CDR3 nucleotides read TGTGCCAGCAGTTTATGGACAGTATCAGCCCAGCATTTT.